This T cell receptor (beta chain) derives from a study of CD8 T cells in ankylosing spondylitis (TCRdb year 2017). Study-level background: The study set out to find disease-linked TCR variants by profiling T cell receptor beta repertoires in ankylosing spondylitis patients and healthy donors. Peripheral blood was sampled, and synovial fluid was additionally collected from ankylosing spondylitis patients. The full study cohort was made up of over 20 ankylosing spondylitis patients and 108 healthy donors.

The CDR3 contains 12 residues, cysteine and phenylalanine counted. Only CDR3 DNA remains: 36 bases, in frame from the first base. Cut back by 4 bases and 4 bases, the V and J ends lie 9 bases apart. CDR1 and CDR2, looked up from the germline V gene, are SGHRS and YFSETQ. This clonotype was seen many times. What antigen it recognizes has not been identified. No qualities accompany the bases; no much larger clone lies one base away. Sequencing took place on an Illumina HiSeq 2500. Quantitative 5'-RACE with molecular barcodes was used to prepare TCR beta libraries. The authors processed their data as follows. Disease-linked TCR variants were identified with a new computational method built on a probabilistic model of VDJ rearrangement. TCRdb handled the public reads itself, with Q25 trimming in fastp and clone calling in MiXCR, and kept productive beta chains. Every entry covers one CDR3 protein and lists the most common genes and DNA from its rows. TCRdb, not the original authors, processed these V and J calls. A total of approximately 520,000 distinct CDR3 sequences appear in this sample, roughly 5.3% of them only once. The ten largest clones capture approximately 3.5% of the sample.

What the work shows at the level of the full study, not this receptor alone: Significant enrichment of the disease-linked clones was reported in matched synovial fluid samples from ankylosing spondylitis patients. Blood from ankylosing spondylitis patients appeared to be characterized by a TCR beta motif made up of several highly homologous amino acid variants. Some motif variants had previously been reported in the synovial fluid and blood of reactive arthritis patients, which suggests shared mechanisms of disease initiation. The disease-linked clones had a CD8+ phenotype and were found at relatively low frequencies in peripheral blood.

The chain couples TRBV5-1 to TRBJ2-7; a weak D assignment points to TRBD1 (6 bases agree). The receptor comes from a male donor with ankylosing spondylitis. The sequencing input was blood, either unsorted or a sorted T cell fraction (not recorded which). The nucleotide sequence is TGCGCCAGCAGCGGACAGTTTTACGAGCAGTACTTC. It specifies CASSGQFYEQYF.